This T cell receptor beta chain was identified in a study of vaccination and CD4 T cells after COVID-19. Oncomine TCR Beta short-read sequencing was applied to DNA from cultured CD4+ T cells. TCRdb analysed the PCR reads with MiXCR anew, one entry per CDR3 protein. The sample contains 4,500 to 6,500 distinct CDR3 sequences, more than 35% of which appear only once. Overall study results and limits: Convalescent patients had a median 86.3% of reactive clones appearing only post-vaccination.

There are 16 residues in the CDR3. Between the trimmed V and J ends, which lost 6 bases and 2 bases, there was a span of 17 bases. Germline CDR1 reads LNHDA; CDR2 reads SQIVND (reference sequence). Treatment denoted: roughly 10-day PBMC culture with coronavirus spike peptide pools or control peptides (ViraFEST assay). Samples of CD4+ T cells were obtained from the unexposed donor before the COVID-19 pandemic (2011-2018). Fresh IL-2 medium replaced half the culture medium on days 3 and 7. This clonotype was counted a few times. Its antigen is currently unknown. Sequencing was performed on CD4+ T cells from blood, cultured in vitro. This TCR was sampled from a human donor in good health. The chain carries TRBV19 and TRBJ1-5; possible D gene TRBD1, 6 bases. The CDR3 DNA reads TGTGCCAGTAGCACCCAGAACAGGGAAGGCAATCAGCCCCAGCATTTT. Translated, it gives CASSTQNREGNQPQHF.